This paragraph reports one T cell receptor (beta chain). As yet, its antigen is unknown. A J-beta primer mix and a sample-barcoded 5' primer were used in a second PCR of roughly 6 to 11 cycles. In TCRdb, the 5' RACE reads were re-called with MiXCR into one record per CDR3 protein. Here the sample spans about a million distinct CDR3 sequences, 35% to 45% being singletons. This sample is drawn from a study of blood T cells in healthy people across ages. Overall study results and limits: Correlation between TCR beta diversity and naive T cell percentage was strong.

The V and J ends lost 3 bases and 4 bases respectively, with 15 bases between them. The CDR3 length is 14 residues. CDR1 is SQVTM and CDR2 is ANQGSEA in the germline V gene. Every donor provided roughly 10 milliliters of peripheral blood. A minimum of 6 micrograms of total RNA was extracted per sample. The TCR originated in a man between 18 and 35 years old in good health. Sequenced: blood. V and J are TRBV29-1 and TRBJ1-1; a weak D match, TRBD1 (6 bases). The CDR3 loop reads CSVDRQDIGTEAFF. The CDR3 coding sequence is TGCAGCGTTGACCGACAGGACATAGGCACTGAAGCTTTCTTT.